Given below is one T cell receptor (beta chain) in context. Its binding antigen is unknown. No base quality information exists; no much larger clone differs at one position. Its CDR3 holds 14 amino acids, cysteine through phenylalanine. Only the CDR3 region is kept as DNA, spanning 42 bases read in frame from base 1. From the germline V gene, CDR1 is SGHAT and CDR2 is FQNNGV. V is shortened by 0 bases, J by 1 base, and the region joining them spans 7 bases. This record belongs to a study of cytomegalovirus exposure and HLA in healthy donors (dated by TCRdb to the late 2010s). About the full investigation: In an earlier analysis of approximately 640 of the donors, 276 Gb of sequence data and approximately 120 million unique TCR beta sequences from 150 million to 200 million T cells were reported. An early release that covered around 590 HLA-typed donors contained approximately 300 gigabases of sequencing data and tens of millions of unique TCR sequences. The genetic ancestry cluster associated with self-reported Caucasian donors included about 81% of the roughly 360 genotyped donors. The aim of the study was to test whether cataloging public T cell receptors could identify signatures of past pathogen exposure. The T cell repertoires of around 670 subjects were profiled by immunosequencing and related to cytomegalovirus serostatus. Along with the approximately 650-subject first cohort, a separate validation cohort of 120 different subjects was used. The study combined high-throughput TCR immunosequencing, statistical association of individual TCRs with disease status, and machine learning to predict cytomegalovirus infection status. To study patterns of TCR occurrence, a later analysis re-analyzed previously published TCR beta repertoires from around 660 donors and added high-resolution HLA genotyping. Rather than drawing on any new phenotypic data, the later analysis identified candidate immune exposures from TCR beta sequences and the way those sequences occurred across donors. To decide whether each TCR beta V gene segment behaved as functional or pseudogenic, an earlier analysis of nearly 600 of the donors relied on high-throughput TCR beta sequencing. Donor age, sex, ethnicity and CMV serostatus were compiled together with the repertoire data. A later genetic analysis used genome-wide SNP genotypes for about three fifths of the 666 donors, treating that subset as a discovery cohort. All discovery cohort repertoires had been generated using a single sequencing platform. Class I and class II HLA loci were covered by the typing at four-digit resolution. The number of typed donors differed by locus: roughly 620-630 for A, B, C, DRB1 and DQB1; some 500 for DQA1; 606 for DPA1; and approximately 450 for DPB1. Because of strong linkage in the cohort, five DR-DQ haplotypes were treated as single units for association and clustering. On average, around 240,000 unique TCR beta nucleotide sequences were sequenced per donor among 398 genotyped donors of the cohort, with 15% to 20% of those sequences being non-productive.

Library preparation used the immunoSEQ multiplex PCR assay. For the multiplex PCR, a mixture combining 60 forward primers for TCR Vbeta segments and 13 reverse primers for TCR Jbeta segments was used. Amplification of the CDR3 region of rearranged TCR beta genes was performed with a multiplex PCR assay on genomic DNA. The amplified TCR beta libraries were sequenced on the Illumina HiSeq System as 87-base-pair reads. On the authors' methods: A later analysis counted around 72 million unique TCR beta chains across the 670 or so repertoires, and 10 million to 12 million of these chains were shared by at least two donors. To remove PCR and sequencing errors, raw reads were error-corrected and collapsed into unique sequences using a nearest-neighbor algorithm that merged closely related sequences. CDR3 sequences were aligned to IMGT reference sequences to assign V, D and J gene segments. Each retained sequence needed at least a six-nucleotide match to both a V gene segment and a J gene segment. A rearrangement counted as productive if the CDR3 had no stop codons and remained in frame with V and J, and every other rearrangement counted as non-productive. Following IMGT convention, CDR3 was defined as the stretch from the second conserved V-encoded cysteine up to the conserved J-encoded phenylalanine. In an earlier analysis of more than 550 of the donors, sequences lacking an unambiguous match to a single V gene segment were excluded. In an earlier analysis of approximately 500 of the donors, a V segment was called functional when productive rearrangements were above 56.7%, and segregating when the standard deviation between donors exceeded 5%. A statistical classification framework was built to diagnose cytomegalovirus status from the catalog of TCR beta chain sequences. A later analysis assigned V and J genes by comparing TCR nucleotide sequences with IMGT/GENE-DB human TR gene sequences. A later analysis assigned CDR3 sequences and most-parsimonious VDJ recombination scenarios with the TCRdist pipeline. A later analysis defined each TCR beta chain by its CDR3 amino acid sequence plus V-gene family, and excluded reads lacking a unique V-gene family. To address suspected cross-contamination and a sequencing artifact, a later analysis removed under 600 highly shared, low-generation-probability nucleotide sequences. In a later analysis, a clonal expansion index was calculated for each public chain from normalized within-repertoire ranks of inferred template counts. Generation probabilities in a later analysis came from a VDJ recombination model fitted to out-of-frame rearrangements, and those results were checked against IGoR. Hypergeometric tests were used in a later analysis to score TCR-TCR, TCR-HLA and TCR-CMV co-occurrence, with a repertoire-size bias correction applied to the TCR pairs. False discovery rates were estimated in a later analysis by permuting HLA or CMV assignments 20 times. In a later analysis, co-occurring TCRs were grouped with DBSCAN, and TCRdist sequence similarity was added when clustering was performed within HLA-allele-positive subsets. Co-occurrence clustering excluded repertoires with fewer than 30,000 or more than 120,000 public chains, plus five with anomalous nucleotide sharing. This immuneACCESS table, as held by TCRdb, lists in-frame sequences with V and J called but not all clones. Of the missing ones, under half trace to an unresolved V gene in checked studies; the others have no known cause. Clonal size and the V and J genes are those of that table, whereas D and trimming came from the DNA. This sample holds 150,000 to 200,000 clones; 70% to 80% were observed only once. 1.6% of the sample is in the top ten clones.

What the work shows at the level of the full study, not this receptor alone: Compared with equally common non-associated chains, HLA-associated TCR beta chains in a later analysis were more clonally expanded and had lower generation probabilities. V-gene and J-gene trimming of TCR beta chains was associated with a missense DCLRE1C variant in a later genetic analysis, and the association was replicated in an independent cohort. Because HLA typing was unavailable for some donors at each locus, only the typed subset was used in association tests. A later genetic analysis reported fewer N-insertions in productive TCRs among donors in an Asian-associated ancestry cluster than the roughly 720-donor mean. A further reported finding was that TCR beta sequences accurately predicted the HLA-A and HLA-B alleles for most subjects in the first cohort. The cohort was sequenced for TCR beta chains only, and without alpha or paired-chain data the features that could be detected were limited. In both the original and validation cohorts, the classifier was reported to diagnose cytomegalovirus status with high specificity and sensitivity. An earlier analysis of approximately 600 of the donors showed that most TCR beta V segments appeared in productive rearrangements either about 90% or about 30% of the time, which broadly matched IMGT annotations. In a later analysis, most CMV-associated TCR beta chains were found to appear HLA-restricted, with HLA associations seemingly driven largely by CMV exposure. In the study, approximately 160 TCR beta chains were listed as associated with cytomegalovirus. At a false discovery rate of 0.05, a later analysis linked some 18,000 TCR beta sequences to specific HLA alleles. Presence/absence analyses assumed roughly uniform sequencing depth across donors, an assumption that may not hold. A later analysis found that TCR association rates varied across HLA loci, with DRB1 alleles showing the most associated TCRs and HLA-C alleles the fewest. When HLA alleles, especially DR and DQ, strongly co-occurred, TCR associations were difficult to assign to individual alleles. While some public TCRs were present in many individuals, most TCR sequences turned up only very rarely across donors. Some IMGT-functional V segments, including TRBV6-2 and TRBV6-3, could not be told apart with the 87-base-pair reads, so those segments were excluded. The earlier analysis of a few hundred of the donors excluded over 15 rarely observed V segments, including chromosome 9 orphons, because counts were too low. A cluster of highly shared sequence variants was judged likely to be a technical artifact of the sequencing pipeline. In vitro tests confirmed that three of the cytomegalovirus-associated TCR beta chains recognize cytomegalovirus antigens. According to the authors, the approach could potentially be generalized to other disease states and immunological phenotypes. A later analysis reported that several top co-occurrence clusters appeared linked to parvovirus B19, influenza, CMV and Epstein-Barr virus. Immune exposure information for the cohort was limited to CMV serostatus. Linkage disequilibrium might explain the correlated functional status among segregating V segments, but an unknown experimental factor could not be excluded.

The cohort comprised 710 or so healthy bone marrow donors. All cohort members were sampled while nominally healthy, although unrecorded immune exposures were likely present. The donor was CMV seronegative and was included in the group of over 300 seronegative cohort members. Every donor gave a peripheral blood sample, and the peripheral blood mononuclear cells from that sample were used for TCR beta sequencing. The Qiagen DNeasy Blood Extraction Kit was used to extract genomic DNA from the blood cell samples. This receptor chain uses TRBV11-2 and TRBJ2-7; the D gene is unclear. This clonotype was sampled from a woman between 50 and 59 years old in good health and CMV-seronegative. The material sequenced was PBMCs. The CDR3 is CASSLELLSYEQYF. The DNA is TGTGCCAGCAGCTTAGAACTCCTGTCCTACGAGCAGTACTTC.